The 22 T cell receptor beta chains below come from one sample, sequenced in a study of T cell repertoires in aging, cancer and after chemotherapy (dated by TCRdb to between 2017 and 2020). Genomic DNA extracted from peripheral blood, rather than sorted cells or RNA, was used as the source for amplification of TCR beta rearrangements. The instrument given in TCRdb is Illumina MiSeq. Rearranged TRB sequences spanning V, D and J segments were amplified by multiplex touch-down PCR using a mixed TRB-A/B primer pool. TCRdb handled the public reads itself, with Q25 trimming in fastp and clone calling in MiXCR, and kept productive beta chains. One record per CDR3 amino acid sequence lists the most common genes and DNA. The sample table shows around 10,000 distinct CDR3 sequences, and roughly 24% are seen once. 2% to 3% of the sample rests with the top ten. Sequencing used blood. Receptors were obtained from a human donor in good health.

CDR3 residues: CSARDSGPSSYNEQFF. In nucleotides, the CDR3 is TGCAGTGCTAGAGATTCCGGGCCGAGCTCCTACAATGAGCAGTTCTTC. This chain links TRBV20-1 with TRBJ2-1; D is unclear. Germline assignment: CDR1 DFQATT and CDR2 SNEGSKA (reference sequence). CDR3 length: 16 amino acids. With 0 bases removed from V and 0 bases from J, the gap between germline ends came to 12 bases.

About this clonotype: The germline gene is not matched at one end of the junction; a read error may be the cause. This chain connects TRBV29-1 to TRBJ1-1; D is unclear. The CDR3 spans 11 residues. CDR1 is SQVTM, CDR2 ANQGSEA, per germline. The CDR3 is CSVEWSGDGFF. The CDR3 DNA reads TGCAGCGTTGAATGGAGTGGGGATGGGTTCTTC.

This clonotype qualifies as medium-sized. The chain has TRBV20-1 and TRBJ2-3; TRBD2 matches at 9 bases. CDR3 length: 14 amino acids. The ends lost 5 bases at V and 4 bases at J; junction bases unmatched: 7. Germline loops: CDR1 DFQATT, CDR2 SNEGSKA (reference sequence). The CDR3 bases are TGCAGTGCTCATACGGGACTAGCCTCAGATACGCAGTATTTT. This codes for CSAHTGLASDTQYF.

This clonotype occurred a few times. The CDR3 region is CASSLGLAGTGELFF. The DNA for the CDR3 is TGTGCCAGCAGCCTTGGACTAGCGGGCACCGGGGAGCTGTTTTTT. The genes are TRBV7-2 and TRBJ2-2; 11 bases are shared with TRBD2. Unmatched junction bases numbered 3, after V lost 5 bases and J lost 4 bases. The CDR3 spans 15 residues. The germline V gene encodes CDR1 SGHTA and CDR2 FQGNSA.

The CDR3: CASSAGDATEAFF. Written as DNA, the CDR3 is TGTGCCAGCAGTGCGGGGGACGCGACTGAAGCTTTCTTT. V is TRBV6-1 and J is TRBJ1-1; weak D call: TRBD1 (5 bases). V lost 4 bases and J 5 bases, leaving 11 bases between the germline ends. The CDR3 length is 13 residues. CDR1 MNHNS and CDR2 SASEGT come from the germline V gene.

In its sample, this clonotype is medium-sized. The CDR3 nucleotides read TGTGCCAGCAGCCTAATAGCGGGAAGCACAGATACGCAGTATTTT. Translating gives CASSLIAGSTDTQYF. This chain uses TRBV7-9 with TRBJ2-3; 8 nucleotides line up with TRBD2. The CDR3 totals 15 residues. The germline V gene has CDR1 SEHNR and CDR2 FQNEAQ (reference sequence). V shed 5 bases and J 0 bases; nucleotides not matched to a gene: 4.

The genes are TRBV20-1 and TRBJ1-5, with TRBD1 matching 8 bases. CDR3 size: 16 residues. The germline V gene has CDR1 DFQATT and CDR2 SNEGSKA (reference sequence). V shed 0 bases and J 0 bases; nucleotides not matched to a gene: 4. The CDR3 here is CSARETGGYSNQPQHF. Here the CDR3 DNA reads TGCAGTGCTAGAGAAACAGGGGGATATAGCAATCAGCCCCAGCATTTT.

The rearrangement joins TRBV28 to TRBJ2-3, with D unresolved. Trimming took 5 bases from V and 0 from J, leaving 12 bases between them. CDR3 size: 15 residues. Germline V lookup: CDR1 MDHEN, CDR2 SYDVKM. CDR3 protein: CASSPIGPSTDTQYF. The DNA of the CDR3 is TGTGCCAGCAGTCCGATTGGTCCTAGCACAGATACGCAGTATTTT.

Judged by abundance, this clonotype is medium-sized. The chain links TRBV19 to TRBJ1-2; D perhaps matches TRBD1 (5 bases). The CDR3 extends over 14 amino acids. Per germline, CDR1 LNHDA and CDR2 SQIVND (reference sequence). V was clipped by 7 bases and J by 8 bases, with 20 bases between them. The CDR3 loop is CASTQNRDLGGYTF. Here the CDR3 DNA reads TGTGCCAGTACTCAAAATCGGGACCTCGGCGGCTACACCTTC.

The chain uses TRBV20-1 and TRBJ2-1; 8 bases align to TRBD2. J gave up 6 bases and V 0 bases, and 10 bases lay outside the gene matches. The V gene's germline CDR1 is DFQATT and CDR2 SNEGSKA (reference sequence). CDR3 size: 16 residues. The CDR3: CSARELGLAGINEQFF. The CDR3 DNA reads TGCAGTGCTAGAGAACTAGGGCTAGCGGGTATCAATGAGCAGTTCTTC.

The sample holds a few counts of this clonotype. CDR3 amino acids: CASSLGLAGGDNEQFF. Written as DNA, the CDR3 is TGTGCCAGCAGCTTAGGCCTAGCGGGAGGGGACAATGAGCAGTTCTTC. This rearrangement joins TRBV11-2 to TRBJ2-1, with 12 bases aligning to TRBD2. Germline assignment: CDR1 SGHAT and CDR2 FQNNGV. The CDR3 is 16 amino acids. V was pared by 1 base and J by 5 bases, with 3 bases of the junction left unmatched.

This clonotype was recorded a few times. The chain is built from TRBV7-9 and TRBJ1-3; TRBD1 agrees at 9 bases. The J segment lost 0 bases and the V segment lost 6 bases, leaving 15 bases of the junction unmatched. Germline V CDR1 and CDR2: SEHNR, FQNEAQ (reference sequence). The CDR3 is made up of 19 amino acids. CDR3 bases: TGTGCCAGCAGAAATATCAGGACAGGGGAAACAACCTCTGGAAACACCATATATTTT. This codes for CASRNIRTGETTSGNTIYF.

This clonotype is medium-sized (0.01 to 0.1%) by share. The chain couples TRBV18 to TRBJ1-1; the D is unclear. The CDR3 is 13 amino acids. Germline CDR1 and CDR2: KGHSH and LQKENI. Between the trimmed V and J ends, which lost 5 bases and 1 base, there was a span of 8 bases. This CDR3 reads CASSSTQNTEAFF. CDR3 DNA sequence: TGTGCCAGCTCATCGACACAGAACACTGAAGCTTTCTTT.

This clonotype ranks as medium-sized. J is TRBJ2-2 and V is TRBV12-3 or TRBV12-4, with D maybe TRBD1 (5 bases). This CDR3 spans 13 amino acids. Trimming pared 8 bases from V and 6 bases from J, leaving 13 bases between. The CDR3 protein is CASVTRVSGELFF. The CDR3 DNA reads TGTGCCAGCGTAACCAGGGTGTCCGGGGAGCTGTTTTTT.

This clonotype has just a few counts. Here the CDR3 DNA reads TGCGCCAGCAGCTCCGGGACGGGAACCGGGGAGCTGTTTTTT. The encoded protein is CASSSGTGTGELFF. The chain joins TRBV5-1 to TRBJ2-2, with D perhaps matching TRBD1 or TRBD2 (5 bases each). V lost 3 bases, J lost 5 bases, and 11 bases lay in between. There are 14 residues in the CDR3. The V gene's germline CDR1 is SGHRS and CDR2 YFSETQ.

By share of the sample, this clonotype is medium-sized (0.01 to 0.1%). The CDR3 region is CASSMRTTSGNTIYF. As DNA, the CDR3 is TGTGCCAGTAGTATGAGGACCACCTCTGGAAACACCATATATTTT. The J gene is TRBJ1-3, the V gene TRBV19, with D uncertain. V was shortened by 3 bases and J by 0 bases, with 9 bases between the two germline ends. CDR3 length: 15 amino acids. The germline V gene encodes CDR1 LNHDA and CDR2 SQIVND (reference sequence).

This clonotype rates as medium-sized (0.01 to 0.1%). The rearrangement links TRBV6-1 to TRBJ2-6, with 8 positions matching TRBD2. The junction had 4 bases not matched to a gene; V was cut back by 9 bases and J by 0 bases. Germline-derived CDR1 and CDR2 are MNHNS and SASEGT. The CDR3 is made up of 15 amino acids. The CDR3 DNA reads as TGTGCCAGTTCGGGAGGGCCCTCTGGGGCCAACGTCCTGACTTTC. It encodes CASSGGPSGANVLTF.

This clonotype is medium-sized within its sample. This chain connects TRBV27 to TRBJ1-5, with a possible D match to TRBD1 (6 bases). This CDR3 is 15 amino acids long. CDR1 is MNHEY and CDR2 is SMNVEV in the germline V gene (reference sequence). The V end lost 5 bases, the J end lost 4 bases, and 15 bases lay between the germline ends. CDR3 sequence (DNA): TGTGCCAGCAGTACTGGTCAGGGGCGTAATCAGCCCCAGCATTTT. Translated, it gives CASSTGQGRNQPQHF.

As concerns this clonotype: A read error may account for a junction end that differs from germline. The genes are TRBV5-5 and TRBJ2-3, with 8 nucleotides matching TRBD2. CDR1 is SGHKS and CDR2 is YYEKEE in the germline V gene (reference sequence). This CDR3 is built from 15 residues. The CDR3 loop is CASSLSSGKTDTQYF. In nucleotides, the CDR3 is TGCGCCAGCAGCTTGAGTAGCGGGAAAACAGATACGCAGTATTTT.

On this clonotype itself: Its ends do not fully match the called genes, so a read error is possible. The chain couples TRBV9 to TRBJ2-5, with 16 positions matching TRBD2. The CDR3 runs to 17 residues. The germline V gene encodes CDR1 SGDLS and CDR2 YYNGEE. CDR3 sequence: CASSVGGLAGGGETQYF. CDR3 DNA: TGTGCCAGCAGCGTAGGGGGACTAGCGGGAGGGGGAGAGACACAGTACTTC.

The chain combines TRBV19 with TRBJ2-7; 7 bases agree with TRBD1. After removal of 5 bases from V and 0 bases from J, the junction contained 10 bases not matched to a gene. CDR1 is LNHDA and CDR2 is SQIVND in the germline V gene (reference sequence). This CDR3 spans 16 amino acids. CDR3: CASSSGTAPFSYEQYF. CDR3 bases: TGTGCCAGTAGTTCCGGGACAGCTCCGTTCTCCTACGAGCAGTACTTC.

This clonotype qualifies as medium-sized. The chain has TRBV6-1 and TRBJ2-1; TRBD1 aligns across 9 bases. J gave up 8 bases and V 7 bases, and 6 bases lay outside the gene matches. This CDR3 spans 13 amino acids. The germline gives CDR1 MNHNS, CDR2 SASEGT. This CDR3 reads CASNNRDRDEQFF. The DNA of the CDR3 is TGTGCCAGCAACAACCGGGACAGGGATGAGCAGTTCTTC.